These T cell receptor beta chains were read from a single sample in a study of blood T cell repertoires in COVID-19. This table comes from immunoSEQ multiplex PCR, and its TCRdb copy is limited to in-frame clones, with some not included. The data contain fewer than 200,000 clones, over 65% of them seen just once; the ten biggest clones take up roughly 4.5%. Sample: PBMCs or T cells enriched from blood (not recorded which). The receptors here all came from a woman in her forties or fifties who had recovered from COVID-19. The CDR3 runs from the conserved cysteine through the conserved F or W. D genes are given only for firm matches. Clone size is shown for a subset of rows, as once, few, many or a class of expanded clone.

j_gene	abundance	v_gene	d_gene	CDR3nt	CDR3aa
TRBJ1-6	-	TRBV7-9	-	TGTGCCAGCAGCTTAGTCCCAGGGGCCGTAAATTCACCCCTCCACTTT	CASSLVPGAVNSPLHF
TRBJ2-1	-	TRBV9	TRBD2	TGTGCCAGCAGCGCAACTAGCGGGAAGGTCAATGAGCAGTTCTTC	CASSATSGKVNEQFF
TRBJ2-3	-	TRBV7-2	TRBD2	TGTGCCAGCAGCGAACTAGCGGGCACAGATACGCAGTATTTT	CASSELAGTDTQYF
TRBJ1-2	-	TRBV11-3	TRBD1	TGTGCCAGCAGCTTAGCAGGGGGCGAAGGCTACACCTTC	CASSLAGGEGYTF
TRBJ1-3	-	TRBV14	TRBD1	TGTGCCAGCAGGCAGGGGGCCCTGACTGGAAACACCATATATTTT	CASRQGALTGNTIYF
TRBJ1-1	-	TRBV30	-	TGTGCCTGGAGTGTATCCGGGGGCACTGAAGCTTTCTTT	CAWSVSGGTEAFF
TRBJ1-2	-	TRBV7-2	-	TGTGCCAGCAGCTCCGGGACACCAAAGACCTATGGCTACACCTTC	CASSSGTPKTYGYTF
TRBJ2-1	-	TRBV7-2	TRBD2	TGTGCCAGCAGCTCCGGACTAGCGGATTACAATGAGCAGTTCTTC	CASSSGLADYNEQFF
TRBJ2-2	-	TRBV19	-	TGTGCCAGTAGTATCGGGGGAAGGAACGGGGAGCTGTTTTTT	CASSIGGRNGELFF
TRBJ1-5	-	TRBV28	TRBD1	TGTGCCAGCATAGACAGGGGAAAGAATCAGCCCCAGCATTTT	CASIDRGKNQPQHF
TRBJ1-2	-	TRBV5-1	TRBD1	TGCGCCAGCAGCTTGCGGACAGGGAATGGTGGCTACACCTTC	CASSLRTGNGGYTF
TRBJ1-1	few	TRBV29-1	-	TGCAGCGTTGTTTTGGGCAGAGCAGCTTTCTTT	CSVVLGRAAFF
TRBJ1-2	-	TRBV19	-	TGTGCCAGTAGTATAGAACTTCCCTATGGCTACACCTTC	CASSIELPYGYTF
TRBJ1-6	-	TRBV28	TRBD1	TGTGCCAGCAGTTTACTGCAGACAGGGAGCAATTCACCCCTCCACTTT	CASSLLQTGSNSPLHF
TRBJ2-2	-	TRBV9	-	TGTGCCAGCGCCAACCCCCGCTCGGGTCGGGGAGAGGCCGGGGAGCTGTTTTTT	CASANPRSGRGEAGELFF
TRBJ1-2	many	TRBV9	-	TGTGCCAGCAGCGTAGACCAGGGGCGATATGGCTACACCTTC	CASSVDQGRYGYTF
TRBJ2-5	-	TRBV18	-	TGTGCCAGCTCACCATTCGGGGGCCAAGAGACCCAGTACTTC	CASSPFGGQETQYF
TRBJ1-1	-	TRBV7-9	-	TGTGCCAGCAGCTTAGACGGGAGGCAAGCTTTCTTT	CASSLDGRQAFF
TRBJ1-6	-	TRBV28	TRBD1	TGTGCCAGCAGTTTCCACCGAGGACAGGGGAATTCACCCCTCCACTTT	CASSFHRGQGNSPLHF
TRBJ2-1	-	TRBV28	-	TGTGCCAGCAGTTTGAGCAGGGAGCAGTTCTTC	CASSLSREQFF
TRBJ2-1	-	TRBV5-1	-	TGCGCCAGCAGCCACTGGGAGGCAGGCAATGAGCAGTTCTTC	CASSHWEAGNEQFF
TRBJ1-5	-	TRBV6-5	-	TGTGCCAGCAGTTACTCCGGGAGCAATCAGCCCCAGCATTTT	CASSYSGSNQPQHF
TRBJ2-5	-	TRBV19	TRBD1	TGTGCCAGTAGTGCGCGGCCGGGACAGCAAGAGACCCAGTACTTC	CASSARPGQQETQYF
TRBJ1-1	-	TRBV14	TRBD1	TGTGCCAGCAGCCCACAGGGGGGTAACACTGAAGCTTTCTTT	CASSPQGGNTEAFF
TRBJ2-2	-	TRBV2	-	TGTGCCAGCAGTGAAGTATGGAACACCGGGGAGCTGTTTTTT	CASSEVWNTGELFF
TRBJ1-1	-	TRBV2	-	TGTGCCAGCAGCTCCGTGAACACTGAAGCTTTCTTT	CASSSVNTEAFF
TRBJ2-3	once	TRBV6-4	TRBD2	TGTGCCAGCAGTGACTCGGTAGCGGGGGCCACAGATACGCAGTATTTT	CASSDSVAGATDTQYF
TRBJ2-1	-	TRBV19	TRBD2	TGTGCCAGTAGTATGTGGACTAGCGGGCTTAACAATGAGCAGTTCTTC	CASSMWTSGLNNEQFF
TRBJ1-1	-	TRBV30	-	TGTGCCTGGAGGGTCGCCCAGCGCACTGAAGCTTTCTTT	CAWRVAQRTEAFF
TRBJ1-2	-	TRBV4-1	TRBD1	TGCGCCAGCAGCCAGCCGGGACAGGCTCTCGGCTATGGCTACACCTTC	CASSQPGQALGYGYTF